This entry lists 31 T cell receptor beta chains sequenced from one sample in a study of blood T cell repertoires in COVID-19. This table comes from immunoSEQ multiplex PCR, and its TCRdb copy is limited to in-frame clones, with some not included. The sample holds 140,000 or so clones, about 80% seen once. Sample: peripheral blood. These TCRs come from a woman of 80 years or more with acute or convalescent COVID-19.

The V and J genes are TRBV5-1 and TRBJ1-6; no definite D call. This CDR3 region has 14 residues. Germline V CDR1 and CDR2: SGHRS, YFSETQ. V was shortened by 0 bases and J by 6 bases, with 7 bases between the two germline ends. The CDR3 DNA reads TGCGCCAGCAGCTTGGTACAGACTAATTCACCCCTCCACTTT. Its translation: CASSLVQTNSPLHF.

The rearrangement links TRBV6-5 to TRBJ1-6; unclear D gene. The CDR3 contains 14 residues. Trimming stripped 4 bases from V and 8 bases from J, with 12 bases between. Germline assignment: CDR1 MNHEY and CDR2 SVGAGI. The CDR3 region is CASSSRGGDSPLHF. The CDR3 nucleotides read TGTGCCAGCAGTTCACGGGGTGGTGATTCACCCCTCCACTTT.

This clone was recorded a few times. CDR3 bases: TGTGCCAGCAGTGGATCCGGGACAGGGCTCGAAAAACTGTTTTTT. Its translation is CASSGSGTGLEKLFF. The chain has TRBV2 and TRBJ1-4; 9 positions match TRBD1. Germline V gene lookup returns CDR1 SNHLY and CDR2 FYNNEI. The V segment lost 4 bases and the J segment 8 bases; nucleotides outside the gene matches: 8. The CDR3 is made up of 15 amino acids.

V usage is TRBV29-1 and J usage is TRBJ2-3, with 7 positions matching TRBD2. The CDR3 consists of 10 residues. Germline values: CDR1 SQVTM, CDR2 ANQGSEA. The ends lost 7 bases at V and 6 bases at J; junction bases unmatched: 1. CDR3 DNA sequence: TGCAGCGCCGGGGGGGATACGCAGTATTTT. Translation gives CSAGGDTQYF.

This chain connects TRBV10-3 to TRBJ1-1; D is unresolved. CDR1 and CDR2 from the germline V gene are ENHRY and SYGVKD. Trimming removed 3 bases from V and 3 bases from J, with 5 bases in between. CDR3 length: 12 residues. CDR3 sequence (DNA): TGTGCCATCAGTGACCGTGACACTGAAGCTTTCTTT. It encodes CAISDRDTEAFF.

The gene calls are TRBV2 and TRBJ2-3; 9 bases are shared with TRBD2. There are 16 residues in the CDR3. V was pared by 6 bases and J by 3 bases, with 10 bases of the junction left unmatched. Per germline, CDR1 SNHLY and CDR2 FYNNEI. CDR3 amino acids: CASRAVLAGRTDTQYF. The CDR3 DNA sequence: TGTGCCAGCAGGGCCGTCCTAGCGGGGAGGACAGATACGCAGTATTTT.

The chain joins TRBV7-2 to TRBJ1-1, with D unclear. CDR1 and CDR2 (germline): SGHTA, FQGNSA. The V end was cut by 4 bases, the J end by 4 bases, with 16 bases between. This CDR3 is built from 15 residues. The DNA for the CDR3 is TGTGCCAGCAGCTATCCCCCCCCAACGGGCACTGAAGCTTTCTTT. Translation gives CASSYPPPTGTEAFF. Full variable domain (rest looked up from reference TRBV7-2 and TRBJ1-1): GAGVSQSPSNKVTEKGKDVELRCDPISGHTALYWYRQSLGQGLEFLIYFQGNSAPDKSGLPSDRFSAERTGGSVSTLTIQRTQQEDSAVYLCASSYPPPTGTEAFFGQGTRLTVV.

The chain uses TRBV2 and TRBJ2-1, with TRBD2 as a possible D gene (7 bases). Trimming stripped 4 bases from V and 5 bases from J, with 15 bases between. Germline V gene lookup returns CDR1 SNHLY and CDR2 FYNNEI. CDR3 size: 15 residues. This CDR3 reads CASSVGRGAHNEQFF. The DNA of the CDR3 is TGTGCCAGCAGTGTAGGGAGGGGGGCCCACAATGAGCAGTTCTTC. The whole variable domain, remainder taken from reference TRBV2 and TRBJ2-1, is EPEVTQTPSHQVTQMGQEVILRCVPISNHLYFYWYRQILGQKVEFLVSFYNNEISEKSEIFDDQFSVERPDGSNFTLKIRSTKLEDSAMYFCASSVGRGAHNEQFFGPGTRLTVL.

The V and J genes are TRBV9 and TRBJ2-3; a possible D gene is TRBD2 (6 bases). The CDR3 contains 15 residues. Trimming cost V 3 bases and J 5 bases, with 16 bases left between them. The germline gives CDR1 SGDLS, CDR2 YYNGEE. The chain's CDR3 is CASSASGTGEDTQYF. CDR3 nucleotides: TGTGCCAGCAGCGCCTCCGGGACTGGGGAAGATACGCAGTATTTT.

The J gene is TRBJ2-3, the V gene TRBV19; 8 nucleotides match TRBD1. The V gene's germline CDR1 is LNHDA and CDR2 SQIVND (reference sequence). V trimming: 4 bases; J trimming: 3 bases; junction bases outside the gene matches: 6. CDR3 size: 15 residues. CDR3 sequence: CASSTQGVGTDTQYF. DNA of the CDR3: TGTGCCAGTAGTACACAGGGGGTTGGGACAGATACGCAGTATTTT.

V gene TRBV6-1 combines with J gene TRBJ1-2; D is unclear. Germline V lookup: CDR1 MNHNS, CDR2 SASEGT. Trimming stripped 1 base from V and 2 bases from J, with 8 bases between. This CDR3 region has 14 residues. The CDR3 DNA follows: TGTGCCAGCAGTGAAGGAACAGCCAACTATGGCTACACCTTC. This codes for CASSEGTANYGYTF.

The chain uses TRBV27 and TRBJ1-1, with D maybe TRBD1 (5 bases). CDR1 and CDR2 from the germline V gene are MNHEY and SMNVEV (reference sequence). Trimming removed 6 bases from V and 4 bases from J, with 12 bases in between. There are 13 residues in the CDR3. CDR3 in DNA: TGTGCCAGCAGCCTGGGGCACGCCACTGAAGCTTTCTTT. Amino acids: CASSLGHATEAFF.

V gene TRBV18 combines with J gene TRBJ1-5; TRBD1 matches at 7 bases. Unmatched junction bases numbered 5, after V lost 3 bases and J lost 0 bases. CDR1 KGHSH and CDR2 LQKENI come from the germline V gene. The length of the CDR3 is 16 residues. CDR3 bases: TGTGCCAGCTCACCCCAGGGACAGAATAGCAATCAGCCCCAGCATTTT. Its protein product is CASSPQGQNSNQPQHF.

The chain has TRBV6-5 and TRBJ2-2, with a weak D call TRBD2 (6 bases). Trimming shortened V by 11 bases and J by 4 bases, and 20 bases separated the two germline ends. Germline CDR1 MNHEY, CDR2 SVGAGI. The CDR3 consists of 15 residues. CDR3 nucleotide sequence: TGTGCCCTCCGACCGGGGGAGTGGGGCACCGGGGAGCTGTTTTTT. This translates into CALRPGEWGTGELFF.

This chain uses TRBV5-8 with TRBJ2-1; 9 nucleotides line up with TRBD1. The CDR3 consists of 14 residues. Trimming at V came to 4 bases and at J to 7 bases, leaving 6 bases not matched to a gene. The germline gives CDR1 SGHTS, CDR2 YDEGEE. CDR3 in amino acids: CASSRQGGDNEQFF. The CDR3 nucleotides read TGTGCCAGCAGCCGACAGGGGGGGGATAATGAGCAGTTCTTC.

On this clone: The sample holds other DNA sequences that translate to the same CDR3. The gene calls are TRBV7-2 and TRBJ2-3, with D uncertain. V shed 6 bases and J shed 6 bases, with 7 bases lying between them. The CDR3 sequence is 11 residues long. Germline CDR1 SGHTA, CDR2 FQGNSA. CDR3 amino acids: CASSLRDTQYF. CDR3 sequence (DNA): TGTGCCAGCAGTCTCAGGGATACGCAGTATTTT.

Comment on this clone: An end of the junction differs from the germline gene, which may be a read error. The chain is built from TRBV6-1 and TRBJ1-3; D possibly corresponds to TRBD1 (5 bases). Germline V lookup: CDR1 MNHNS, CDR2 SASEGT. The CDR3 is 16 amino acids. The chain's CDR3 is CASSKAGLISGNTIYF. The CDR3 DNA is TGTGCCAGCAGTAAAGCGGGACTGATCTCTGGAAACACCATATATTTT.

The gene calls are TRBV6-4 and TRBJ2-3; D possibly corresponds to TRBD2 (6 bases). Germline V CDR1 and CDR2: MRHNA, SNTAGT. V dropped 3 bases and J dropped 2 bases, with 12 bases sitting between them. The CDR3 extends over 15 amino acids. The chain's CDR3 is CASSEAAGYTDTQYF. The CDR3, as DNA: TGTGCCAGCAGTGAGGCGGCGGGGTACACAGATACGCAGTATTTT.

The CDR3 DNA sequence: TGTGCCAGCAGCCAAAGACAGCAAACTAATGAAAAACTGTTTTTT. Its translation is CASSQRQQTNEKLFF. The genes are TRBV7-9 and TRBJ1-4, with D possibly matching TRBD1 (5 bases). Trimming removed 5 bases at V and 1 base at J, with 11 bases between. The V gene's germline CDR1 is SEHNR and CDR2 FQNEAQ (reference sequence). CDR3 size: 15 residues.

This clone was seen once. CDR3 DNA: TGCGCCAGCAGCTCCGGGACAGGGGGTTACTACGAGCAGTACTTC. Translation gives CASSSGTGGYYEQYF. V is TRBV5-1 and J is TRBJ2-7, with 11 nucleotides matching TRBD1. The J segment lost 3 bases and the V segment lost 3 bases, leaving 5 bases of the junction unmatched. The CDR3 contains 15 residues. Germline values: CDR1 SGHRS, CDR2 YFSETQ.

V gene TRBV19 combines with J gene TRBJ1-3; D remains ambiguous. The CDR3 loop spans 17 amino acids. Germline lookup yields CDR1 LNHDA and CDR2 SQIVND (reference sequence). Between the trimmed V and J ends, which lost 4 bases and 2 bases, there was a span of 18 bases. This CDR3 reads CASSKNAFGGTGNTIYF. Written as DNA, the CDR3 is TGTGCCAGTAGTAAGAACGCGTTTGGAGGGACTGGAAACACCATATATTTT.

The gene calls are TRBV7-2 and TRBJ2-1; D is ambiguous. The germline V gene has CDR1 SGHTA and CDR2 FQGNSA. Trimming shortened V by 5 bases and J by 2 bases, and 13 bases separated the two germline ends. The CDR3 length is 15 residues. The CDR3 loop reads CASSTDGTPYNEQFF. CDR3 nucleotides: TGTGCCAGCAGCACAGATGGCACCCCCTACAATGAGCAGTTCTTC.

The J gene is TRBJ2-1, the V gene TRBV27, with 8 positions matching TRBD2. This CDR3 contains 16 residues. V shed 5 bases, J shed 7 bases, and the junction held 13 bases outside the gene matches. Per the germline V gene, CDR1 is MNHEY and CDR2 is SMNVEV (reference sequence). The CDR3, as DNA: TGTGCCAGCAGTCCACCTAGGGGACTAGTAGGTAATGAGCAGTTCTTC. Translation gives CASSPPRGLVGNEQFF.

Concerning this clone itself: At one of its ends the junction is not consistent with the germline gene, which may arise from a read error. Other DNA sequences in this sample translate to the same CDR3. V is TRBV9 and J is TRBJ2-6, with 7 positions matching TRBD1. The CDR3 is 15 amino acids. Germline CDR1 and CDR2: SGDLS and YYNGEE. The CDR3: CARSVEGAGANVLTF. CDR3 DNA sequence: TGTGCCCGCAGCGTCGAGGGGGCGGGGGCCAACGTCCTGACTTTC.

The chain uses TRBV5-1 and TRBJ1-6; D possibly corresponds to TRBD1 (5 bases). This CDR3 spans 15 amino acids. Germline V gene sequence: CDR1 SGHRS, CDR2 YFSETQ. V lost 0 bases and J lost 2, with 6 bases in between. CDR3 sequence: CASSLEGAYNSPLHF. For the CDR3, the DNA is TGCGCCAGCAGCTTGGAAGGGGCCTATAATTCACCCCTCCACTTT.

J is TRBJ1-3 and V is TRBV5-1; 7 bases map to TRBD1. From germline, CDR1 is SGHRS and CDR2 YFSETQ. Germline trimming cut 0 bases from V and 4 bases from J; bases unmatched to any gene: 7. The CDR3 consists of 16 residues. The CDR3: CASSLGRGTDGNTIYF. CDR3 in DNA: TGCGCCAGCAGCTTGGGCAGGGGGACGGACGGAAACACCATATATTTT.

This chain connects TRBV2 to TRBJ2-5; maybe TRBD1 (6 bases). The CDR3 spans 14 residues. V dropped 6 bases and J dropped 5 bases, with 16 bases sitting between them. Germline assignment: CDR1 SNHLY and CDR2 FYNNEI. The CDR3 nucleotides are TGTGCCAGCAGGGTTAGCACAGGGTCGGAGACCCAGTACTTC. Its translation is CASRVSTGSETQYF.

With regard to this clone: The junction differs from germline at one of its ends, possibly a read error. CDR3 nucleotides: TGTGCCAGCAGTCAAGGGGAAGGGGGTAAAGGGGTTTTT. The encoded protein is CASSQGEGGKGVF. The chain combines TRBV3-1 (or the pseudogene TRBV3-2) with TRBJ1-5; D is perhaps TRBD1 (6 bases). Germline V gives CDR1 LGHDT, CDR2 YNNKEL (reference sequence). This CDR3 comprises 13 residues.

V is TRBV7-2 and J is TRBJ1-4; D remains ambiguous. CDR3 length: 13 residues. CDR1 SGHTA and CDR2 FQGNSA come from the germline V gene. Trimming left V 5 bases short and J 4 bases short, with 8 bases between. CDR3 protein: CASSADINEKLFF. The CDR3, as DNA: TGTGCCAGCAGCGCAGACATTAATGAAAAACTGTTTTTT.

This clone has ten or more counts. J is TRBJ2-1 and V is TRBV24-1, with D possibly TRBD2 on 6 matching bases. Trimming removed 2 bases from V and 10 bases from J, with 11 bases in between. This CDR3 region has 13 residues. Per germline, CDR1 KGHDR and CDR2 SFDVKD. DNA for the CDR3: TGTGCCACCAGTGATTGGGAGGCCCAGGAGCAGTTCTTC. This translates into CATSDWEAQEQFF.

On this clone itself: One end of the junction varies from germline; a read error may be responsible. The V and J genes are TRBV19 and TRBJ2-3, with 12 bases aligning to TRBD2. The CDR3 is 16 residues long. Germline V gene data show CDR1 as LNHDA and CDR2 as SQIVND (reference sequence). CDR3 DNA sequence: TGTGCCATTAGTCCTAGCGGGGGGGCCTACCCAGATACGCAGTATTTT. It translates to CAISPSGGAYPDTQYF.